This T cell receptor (beta chain) was documented in a study of glioma-infiltrating T cells after dendritic cell vaccination. Time point described: after dendritic cell vaccination, including at tumor progression/relapse. Germline trimming cut 7 bases from V and 1 base from J; bases unmatched to any gene: 7. Germline CDR1 LGHNA, CDR2 YNFKEQ. The CDR3 covers 15 residues. Clones were read by immunoSEQ multiplex PCR, and TCRdb kept only the in-frame ones, dropping some. The repertoire holds more than 55,000 clones, with around 85% as singletons. This sequence was found in a human donor with glioblastoma. The sequences come from blood, collected after dendritic cell vaccination. The chain uses TRBV4-2 and TRBJ1-1, with 9 bases lining up with TRBD1. CDR3 sequence reads: CASTHPGQGNTEAFF. In DNA form, the CDR3 reads TGTGCCAGCACACACCCGGGACAGGGGAACACTGAAGCTTTCTTT.